Presented here are 4 T cell receptor beta chains from one specimen sequenced in a study of beta chain features in type 1 diabetes (dated by TCRdb to the late 2010s). Library generation was performed with the immunoSEQ multiplex PCR assay. The High Capacity cDNA Reverse Transcription Kit was used to reverse transcribe all of the isolated RNA, meaning that expressed TCRB transcripts were what got sequenced. TCRdb's version of the immuneACCESS table is confined to in-frame rearrangements and falls short of the full clone set. An unresolved V gene accounts for under half of the shortfall where checked; the remainder is of unknown origin. This sample comprises roughly 42,000 clones, around 50% of them detected only once. Jointly, the top ten make up about 0.25% of the sample. The specimen was stem cell memory CD4+ T cells from blood. What this sample's cell subset or site label stands for: stem cell-like memory CD4+ T cells. Receptors were obtained from a woman between 25 and 40 years old in good health.

The chain uses TRBV5-6 and TRBJ2-1; possible D gene TRBD2, 5 bases. V was shortened by 1 base and J by 9 bases, with 8 bases between the two germline ends. The CDR3 totals 12 residues. CDR1 is SGHDT and CDR2 is YYEEEE in the germline V gene. CDR3 bases: TGTGCCAGCAGCTTGTATCGGGGTGAGCAGTTCTTC. Amino acid sequence: CASSLYRGEQFF.

A few counts support this clone. V usage is TRBV27 and J usage is TRBJ2-1, with 14 positions matching TRBD2. The CDR3 is made up of 16 amino acids. Germline values: CDR1 MNHEY, CDR2 SMNVEV (reference sequence). V lost 4 bases, J lost 5 bases, and 4 bases stayed unmatched. The CDR3 is CASSSTGLAGDNEQFF. CDR3 sequence (DNA): TGTGCCAGCAGTTCTACGGGACTAGCGGGAGACAATGAGCAGTTCTTC.

This clone was seen a handful of times. V and J are TRBV30 and TRBJ1-2; D is ambiguous. V dropped 8 bases and J dropped 0 bases, with 10 bases sitting between them. The CDR3 loop spans 12 amino acids. Germline values: CDR1 GTSNPN, CDR2 SVGIG (reference sequence). The CDR3 spells CADGGANYGYTF. Written as DNA, the CDR3 is TGTGCCGATGGCGGCGCTAACTATGGCTACACCTTC.

This clone was found a few times. This CDR3 reads CASSMGLAGPDTQYF. The CDR3 DNA sequence: TGTGCCAGCAGCATGGGACTAGCGGGACCAGATACGCAGTATTTT. The genes are TRBV7-2 and TRBJ2-3, with 13 bases identical to TRBD2. The CDR3 has 15 residues. Germline CDR1 is SGHTA and CDR2 is FQGNSA. V lost 5 bases, J lost 4 bases, and 3 bases stayed unmatched.